The 19 T cell receptor beta chains below come from one sample, sequenced in a study of blood T cell repertoires in COVID-19. Produced via immunoSEQ multiplex PCR; TCRdb's table is partial and in-frame only. The sample includes 200,000 to 250,000 clones, 87% seen only once; the top ten take less than 14%. Sequenced sample: PBMCs or T cells enriched from blood (not recorded which). These receptors were taken from a man younger than 45 who had recovered from COVID-19.

The V gene is TRBV7-9, the J gene TRBJ2-4; D may be TRBD1 (6 bases). The germline V gene has CDR1 SEHNR and CDR2 FQNEAQ (reference sequence). Trimming cost V 1 base and J 6 bases, with 7 bases left between them. The length of the CDR3 is 13 residues. CDR3 region: CASSLEGVNIQYF. The CDR3, as DNA: TGTGCCAGCAGCTTAGAGGGGGTAAACATTCAGTACTTC.

Turning to this clone: The sample has other DNA sequences that encode this CDR3 too. This chain connects TRBV5-1 to TRBJ1-2; possible D gene TRBD1, 6 bases. The CDR3 runs 13 residues. Germline CDR1 is SGHRS and CDR2 is YFSETQ. Trimming shortened V by 4 bases and J by 2 bases, and 9 bases separated the two germline ends. CDR3 region: CASSPGQNYGYTF. The CDR3 coding sequence is TGCGCCAGCAGCCCCGGACAGAACTATGGCTACACCTTC.

This chain uses TRBV3-1 (or the pseudogene TRBV3-2) with TRBJ1-1; the D gene is possibly TRBD1 (5 bases). V lost 0 bases, J lost 5 bases, and 19 bases lay in between. The CDR3 totals 17 residues. Germline loops: CDR1 LGHDT, CDR2 YNNKEL (reference sequence). The CDR3 reads CASSQDGGEWEETEAFF. CDR3 nucleotide sequence: TGTGCCAGCAGCCAAGATGGGGGGGAGTGGGAGGAAACTGAAGCTTTCTTT.

The chain is built from TRBV18 and TRBJ2-5; 8 bases are a match to TRBD2. This CDR3 contains 18 residues. Trimming removed 3 bases from V and 2 bases from J; junction bases left unmatched: 14. CDR1 and CDR2 (germline): KGHSH, LQKENI. The CDR3 DNA follows: TGTGCCAGCTCACCCCGGACTAGCCCCCAGGGAGGGCAAGAGACCCAGTACTTC. It specifies CASSPRTSPQGGQETQYF.

The chain has TRBV19 and TRBJ2-1; 11 nucleotides line up with TRBD2. Trimming removed 6 bases from V and 10 bases from J; junction bases left unmatched: 5. Germline CDR1 reads LNHDA; CDR2 reads SQIVND (reference sequence). The length of the CDR3 is 13 residues. The CDR3 reads CASSTSGSGEQFF. The CDR3 nucleotides are TGTGCCAGTAGCACTAGCGGGAGCGGGGAGCAGTTCTTC.

Concerning this clone itself: This CDR3 is also generated by other DNA sequences in the sample. This chain joins TRBV4-3 and TRBJ1-2; no reliable D call. V lost 0 bases to trimming and J lost 2 bases, with 10 bases between them. The germline gives CDR1 LGHNA, CDR2 YSLEER. The CDR3 has 15 amino acids. CDR3 bases: TGCGCCAGCAGCCAAGAGGAGGGTACCAACTATGGCTACACCTTC. Protein sequence: CASSQEEGTNYGYTF.

The V call is TRBV28, the J call TRBJ2-7, with D possibly TRBD2 on 5 matching bases. The V end was cut by 3 bases, the J end by 4 bases, with 13 bases between. The CDR3 length is 14 residues. From germline, CDR1 is MDHEN and CDR2 SYDVKM. The CDR3 DNA sequence: TGTGCCAGCAGTTTGGGGAGCGGAGTTTACGAGCAGTACTTC. It codes for CASSLGSGVYEQYF.

This sequence joins TRBV15 and TRBJ2-2; D not resolved. CDR1 and CDR2 (germline): LNHNV, YYDKDF (reference sequence). With 2 bases removed from V and 8 bases from J, the gap between germline ends came to 6 bases. This CDR3 has 12 amino acids. This chain's CDR3 is CATSRTTGELFF. CDR3 coding DNA: TGTGCCACCAGCAGAACGACAGGGGAGCTGTTTTTT.

The rearrangement joins TRBV7-3 to TRBJ2-5; D is ambiguous. The CDR3 runs to 15 residues. V was trimmed by 5 bases and J by 3 bases, leaving 16 bases between them. Germline V CDR1 and CDR2: SGHTA, FQGTGA. The CDR3 DNA reads TGTGCCAGCAGCCTAAGGCTTCGAACCGAAGAGACCCAGTACTTC. The encoded protein is CASSLRLRTEETQYF.

The chain links TRBV18 to TRBJ2-2, with 7 bases lining up with TRBD1. Germline values: CDR1 KGHSH, CDR2 LQKENI. The CDR3 covers 16 residues. Germline trimming cut 2 bases from V and 6 bases from J; bases unmatched to any gene: 9. The CDR3 region has the DNA TGTGCCAGCTCACCAAACAGGGACAGTAGATCCGGGGAGCTGTTTTTT. Amino acid sequence: CASSPNRDSRSGELFF.

V gene TRBV5-1 combines with J gene TRBJ2-2, with a tentative D call TRBD1 (5 bases). Germline CDR1 and CDR2: SGHRS and YFSETQ. The CDR3 loop spans 18 amino acids. With 0 bases removed from V and 2 bases from J, the gap between germline ends came to 17 bases. CDR3 in DNA: TGCGCCAGCAGCTTGGGACAGAGTTTAAATCGAAACACCGGGGAGCTGTTTTTT. Protein product: CASSLGQSLNRNTGELFF. The entire variable domain, with the rest obtained from reference TRBV5-1 and TRBJ2-2, is as follows: KAGVTQTPRYLIKTRGQQVTLSCSPISGHRSVSWYQQTPGQGLQFLFEYFSETQRNKGNFPGRFSGRQFSNSRSEMNVSTLELGDSALYLCASSLGQSLNRNTGELFFGEGSRLTVL.

The chain carries TRBV19 and TRBJ2-2; 8 bases are a match to TRBD1. The germline CDR1 and CDR2 sequences are LNHDA and SQIVND (reference sequence). This CDR3 comprises 14 residues. J gave up 4 bases and V 4 bases, and 2 bases lay outside the gene matches. This chain's CDR3 is CASSNRGATGELFF. DNA of the CDR3: TGTGCCAGTAGTAACAGGGGGGCCACCGGGGAGCTGTTTTTT.

In this sample, this clone turned up once. The chain has TRBV4-3 and TRBJ1-2, with TRBD1 as a possible D gene (5 bases). The ends were cut back, 1 base at V and 5 bases at J, with 11 bases in the middle. CDR1 and CDR2 (germline): LGHNA, YSLEER. This CDR3 has 14 amino acids. The CDR3 DNA reads as TGCGCCAGCAGCCAAGGTGGAGGGACTTATGGCTACACCTTC. Translated: CASSQGGGTYGYTF.

A single count supports this clone. J is TRBJ2-2 and V is TRBV7-2, with TRBD2 identical over 9 bases. CDR3 length equals 14 residues. J lost 4 bases, V lost 6 bases, and 3 bases had no gene match. The germline CDR1 and CDR2 sequences are SGHTA and FQGNSA. The CDR3, as DNA: TGTGCCAGCAGAGGCGGGAGGGGCACCGGGGAGCTGTTTTTT. The encoded protein is CASRGGRGTGELFF.

The CDR3 DNA reads TGTGCCAGTAGTACCCGGCCGGGGACTAACACTGAAGCTTTCTTT. It encodes CASSTRPGTNTEAFF. The chain joins TRBV19 to TRBJ1-1; TRBD1 might be the D (5 bases). The V and J ends lost 4 bases and 2 bases respectively, with 14 bases between them. CDR1 LNHDA and CDR2 SQIVND come from the germline V gene (reference sequence). The CDR3 totals 15 residues.

The rearrangement uses TRBV30 and TRBJ1-1; D not resolved. V gave up 0 bases and J gave up 4 bases, with 3 bases separating them. Germline CDR1 and CDR2: GTSNPN and SVGIG (reference sequence). This CDR3 has 11 amino acids. CDR3 in DNA: TGTGCCTGGAGTGTCTCCACTGAAGCTTTCTTT. Translation gives CAWSVSTEAFF. Full variable domain (rest looked up from reference TRBV30 and TRBJ1-1): SQTIHQWPATLVQPVGSPLSLECTVEGTSNPNLYWYRQAAGRGLQLLFYSVGIGQISSEVPQNLSASRPQDRQFILSSKKLLLSDSGFYLCAWSVSTEAFFGQGTRLTVV.

This chain uses TRBV7-2 with TRBJ2-7; TRBD1 might be the D (6 bases). The V end was cut by 6 bases, the J end by 2 bases, with 17 bases between. The CDR3 is 15 amino acids. Germline-derived CDR1 and CDR2 are SGHTA and FQGNSA. The DNA for the CDR3 is TGTGCCAGCAGTCTCGCCCAGGACAGAACCTACGAGCAGTACTTC. This sequence encodes CASSLAQDRTYEQYF.

The rearrangement links TRBV2 to TRBJ1-2; maybe TRBD1 (6 bases). Germline V gene data show CDR1 as SNHLY and CDR2 as FYNNEI. The CDR3 runs 13 residues. Between the trimmed V and J ends, which lost 7 bases and 4 bases, there was a span of 13 bases. CDR3 loop: CASIRQDFYGYTF. The CDR3 region has the DNA TGTGCCAGCATCCGACAGGACTTCTATGGCTACACCTTC.

A word on this clone: At one of its ends the junction is not consistent with the germline gene, which may arise from a read error. V usage is TRBV5-4 and J usage is TRBJ2-1, with D possibly TRBD1 on 5 matching bases. The CDR3 length is 13 residues. Per germline, CDR1 SGHNT and CDR2 YYREEE (reference sequence). This chain's CDR3 is CASTLLTVNELFF. The CDR3 DNA reads TGTGCCAGCACCCTACTGACAGTCAATGAGCTGTTCTTC.